Following are 5 T cell receptor beta chains from one sample sequenced in a study of blood T cell repertoires in COVID-19. The assay was immunoSEQ multiplex PCR, and TCRdb's table has in-frame clones only and misses some. The sample includes about 250,000 clones, around 88% seen only once; the top ten take roughly 6%. The sample comprised peripheral blood. The receptors come from a woman aged 25 to 39 with COVID-19, enrolled during active disease.

The chain uses TRBV6-5 and TRBJ1-1; D gene uncertain. Germline lookup yields CDR1 MNHEY and CDR2 SVGAGI. Trimming took off 6 bases at V and 1 base at J, with 9 bases between the two ends. CDR3 length: 13 amino acids. CDR3 region: CASRRGRNTEAFF. The CDR3 nucleotides are TGTGCCAGCAGACGAGGGCGGAACACTGAAGCTTTCTTT.

V is TRBV10-3 and J is TRBJ1-4, with TRBD1 matching over 7 bases. The V and J ends lost 3 bases and 0 bases, in that order; junction bases with no gene match: 1. This CDR3 has 15 residues. The germline CDR1 and CDR2 sequences are ENHRY and SYGVKD. The CDR3: CAISDGQATNEKLFF. The CDR3 DNA follows: TGTGCCATCAGTGACGGACAGGCAACTAATGAAAAACTGTTTTTT.

The V call is TRBV5-1, the J call TRBJ2-1; perhaps TRBD1 as D (5 bases). The V gene's germline CDR1 is SGHRS and CDR2 YFSETQ. This CDR3 has 15 amino acids. With 4 bases removed from V and 0 bases from J, the gap between germline ends came to 11 bases. The CDR3 protein is CASSQGDNSYNEQFF. CDR3 DNA: TGCGCCAGCAGCCAAGGGGATAACTCCTACAATGAGCAGTTCTTC. Supplemented by reference TRBV5-1 and TRBJ2-1, the full variable domain reads KAGVTQTPRYLIKTRGQQVTLSCSPISGHRSVSWYQQTPGQGLQFLFEYFSETQRNKGNFPGRFSGRQFSNSRSEMNVSTLELGDSALYLCASSQGDNSYNEQFFGPGTRLTVL.

V gene TRBV5-1 combines with J gene TRBJ2-3, with 9 bases matching TRBD2. CDR3 length equals 16 residues. J was trimmed by 6 bases and V by 4 bases; bases with no gene match: 12. Looked up from germline, CDR1 is SGHRS and CDR2 is YFSETQ. The CDR3 region is CASSPGRLAGVDTQYF. CDR3 nucleotides: TGCGCCAGCAGCCCTGGGAGATTAGCGGGAGTGGATACGCAGTATTTT.

The rearrangement uses TRBV4-1 and TRBJ1-1; D perhaps matches TRBD1 (6 bases). Trimming took 1 base from V and 11 from J, leaving 11 bases between them. Germline assignment: CDR1 MGHRA and CDR2 YSYEKL. There are 12 residues in the CDR3. The CDR3 sequence is CASSQGGQLAFF. The CDR3 coding sequence is TGCGCCAGCAGCCAAGGGGGACAATTGGCTTTCTTT.